Listed below are T cell receptor beta chains from one sample, sequenced in a study of blood T cell repertoires in COVID-19. This table comes from immunoSEQ multiplex PCR, and its TCRdb copy is limited to in-frame clones, with some not included. Of 200,000 to 300,000 clones detected, around 86% appear once; the ten largest clones hold approximately 1.6%. Sequencing was performed on peripheral blood. These receptors all come from a woman aged 40 to 55 who had recovered from COVID-19. CDR3s include the opening cysteine and the closing phenylalanine or tryptophan.

cdr3_length j_call v_call cdr3_aa
12 TRBJ1-5 TRBV6-1 CASSTQGAPQHF
14 TRBJ1-2 TRBV9 CASSVGGPNRGYTF
17 TRBJ1-1 TRBV7-3 CASSSTPGTGFNTEAFF
17 TRBJ2-1 TRBV5-1 CASSLGLAGGTYNEQFF
13 TRBJ1-2 TRBV7-8 CASSLPGGYGYTF
13 TRBJ1-5 TRBV2 CASKGGLSQPQHF
15 TRBJ2-2 TRBV29-1 CSVRPRGGLTGELFF
19 TRBJ2-4 TRBV4-1 CASSQDWGQGRGAKNIQYF
14 TRBJ2-7 TRBV30 CAWNGQGKGDEQYF
15 TRBJ1-6 TRBV18 CASSREGSVHSPLHF
11 TRBJ2-7 TRBV10-3 CAISWGDEQYF
14 TRBJ1-1 TRBV27 CASSAGTLNTEAFF
18 TRBJ2-7 TRBV5-1 CASSFVSPTSGGPHEQYF